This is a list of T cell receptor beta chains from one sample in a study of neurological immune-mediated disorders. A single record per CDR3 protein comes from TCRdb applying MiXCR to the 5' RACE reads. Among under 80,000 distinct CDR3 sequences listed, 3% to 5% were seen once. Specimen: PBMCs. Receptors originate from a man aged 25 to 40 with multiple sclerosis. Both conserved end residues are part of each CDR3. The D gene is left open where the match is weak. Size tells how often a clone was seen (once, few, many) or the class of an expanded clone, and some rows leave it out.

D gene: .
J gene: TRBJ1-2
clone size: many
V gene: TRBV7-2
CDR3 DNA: TGTGCCAGCAGCTTAACTAGGGGGGACGGCTACACCTTC
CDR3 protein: CASSLTRGDGYTF

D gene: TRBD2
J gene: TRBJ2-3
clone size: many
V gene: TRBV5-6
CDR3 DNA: TGTGCCAGCAGCTTGGATGGGACTAGCGGGGGGATTAGCACAGATACGCAGTATTTT
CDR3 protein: CASSLDGTSGGISTDTQYF

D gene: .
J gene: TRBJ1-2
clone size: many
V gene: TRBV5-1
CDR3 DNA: TGCGCCAGCAGCTGGACCCCGGATGGGTGGTATGGCTACACCTTC
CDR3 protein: CASSWTPDGWYGYTF

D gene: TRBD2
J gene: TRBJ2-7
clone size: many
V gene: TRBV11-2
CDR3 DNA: TGTGCCAGCAGCCTACACCCTGCGGGGGCCTACGAGCAGTACTTC
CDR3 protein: CASSLHPAGAYEQYF

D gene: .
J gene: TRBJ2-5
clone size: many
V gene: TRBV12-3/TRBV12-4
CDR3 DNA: TGTGCCAGCAGGAGGTCCGCCGGGACCCAGTACTTC
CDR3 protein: CASRRSAGTQYF

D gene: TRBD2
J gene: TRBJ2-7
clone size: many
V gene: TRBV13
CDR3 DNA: TGTGCCAGCAGCTCAACGGCCTCGGGGGGGAGCCGCGAGCAGTACTTC
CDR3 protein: CASSSTASGGSREQYF

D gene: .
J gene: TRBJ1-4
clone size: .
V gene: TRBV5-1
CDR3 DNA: TGCGCCAGCAGCCAACGAGGTTGGGAACTGGGGGAAAAACTGTTTTTT
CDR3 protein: CASSQRGWELGEKLFF

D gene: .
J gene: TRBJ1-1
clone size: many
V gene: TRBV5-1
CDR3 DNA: TGCGCCAGCAGCTCTCCAAGACCAGACACTGAAGCTTTCTTT
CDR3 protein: CASSSPRPDTEAFF

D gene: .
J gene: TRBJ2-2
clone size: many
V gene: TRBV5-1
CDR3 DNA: TGCGCCAGCAGGTCCGGAGAAGCCGGGGAGCTGTTTTTT
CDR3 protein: CASRSGEAGELFF

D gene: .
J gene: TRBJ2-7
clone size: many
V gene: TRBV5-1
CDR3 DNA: TGCGCCAGCAGCTTGGATCCGTACTACGAGCAGTACTTC
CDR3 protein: CASSLDPYYEQYF

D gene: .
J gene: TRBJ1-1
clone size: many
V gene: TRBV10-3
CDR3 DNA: TGTGCCATCAGCCGGGCCCCAGGGACTGAAGCTTTCTTT
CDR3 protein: CAISRAPGTEAFF

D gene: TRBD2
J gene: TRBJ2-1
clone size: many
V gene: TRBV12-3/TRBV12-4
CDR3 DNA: TGTGCCAGCAGTTTGGAGTTGGGGGGGGTGCCGCAGTTCTTC
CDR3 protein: CASSLELGGVPQFF

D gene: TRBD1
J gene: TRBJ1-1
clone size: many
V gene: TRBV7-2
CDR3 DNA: TGTGCCAGCAGCTTACGGGACAGGGAAGCTTTCTTT
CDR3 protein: CASSLRDREAFF

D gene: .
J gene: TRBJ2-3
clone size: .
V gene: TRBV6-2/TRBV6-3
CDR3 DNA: TGTGCCAGCAGTTATGGTGGGGGAGACACAGATACGCAGTATTTT
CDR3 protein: CASSYGGGDTDTQYF

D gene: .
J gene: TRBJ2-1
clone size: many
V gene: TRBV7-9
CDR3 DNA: TGTGCCAGCAGCTCGACAGGAGCTTCCTACAATGAGCAGTTCTTC
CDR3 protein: CASSSTGASYNEQFF

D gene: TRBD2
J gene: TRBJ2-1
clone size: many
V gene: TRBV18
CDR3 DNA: TGTGCCAGCTCACCACGGCTAGCGGGGGGGCCTGAAAATGAGCAGTTCTTC
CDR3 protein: CASSPRLAGGPENEQFF

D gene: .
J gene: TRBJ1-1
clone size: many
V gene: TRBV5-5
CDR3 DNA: TGTGCCAGCAGCTTGCCCTATATGACAGGTGGTACTGAAGCTTTCTTT
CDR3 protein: CASSLPYMTGGTEAFF

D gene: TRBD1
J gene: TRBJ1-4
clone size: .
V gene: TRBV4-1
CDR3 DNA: TGCGCCAGCAGAAGCACAGGGGGAACTAATGAAAAACTGTTTTTT
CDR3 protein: CASRSTGGTNEKLFF